This T cell receptor (beta chain) was observed in a study of cytomegalovirus exposure and HLA in healthy donors. Trimming took 5 bases from V and 5 from J; bases not matched to a gene: 6. CDR1 is MGHDK, CDR2 SYGVNS, per germline. The CDR3 spans 15 residues. The PCR was carried out with 60 Vbeta primers and 13 Jbeta primers. Clones were read by immunoSEQ multiplex PCR, and TCRdb kept only the in-frame ones, dropping some. The top ten hold 4.5% to 5.5% of the sample, which has about 170,000 clones, approximately 71% seen once. This chain links TRBV25-1 with TRBJ2-2; 9 bases line up with TRBD1. The sequence was obtained from a woman aged 18-30 years in good health and CMV-seropositive. The sequenced sample was PBMCs. The CDR3 loop is CASSMDRGGTGELFF. The CDR3 bases are TGTGCCAGCAGTATGGACAGGGGAGGTACCGGGGAGCTGTTTTTT. Looking up the rest from reference TRBV25-1 and TRBJ2-2 gives the full variable domain: EADIYQTPRYLVIGTGKKITLECSQTMGHDKMYWYQQDPGMELHLIHYSYGVNSTEKGDLSSESTVSRIRTEHFPLTLESARPSHTSQYLCASSMDRGGTGELFFGEGSRLTVL.